The clone carrying this T cell receptor (beta chain) came up once. The entry originates in a study of blood T cell repertoires in COVID-19. Profiling relied on immunoSEQ multiplex PCR, and the TCRdb table lists in-frame clones only, not all of them. The data hold 140,000 or so clones, with roughly 80% observed a single time. This sequence originates from a woman older than 75 with acute or convalescent COVID-19. Sequencing used peripheral blood.

In DNA, the CDR3 is TGCGCCAGCAGCACGGAGGGGGAAAAACTGTTTTTT. This codes for CASSTEGEKLFF. V and J are TRBV5-1 and TRBJ1-4; maybe TRBD1 (5 bases). CDR3 length: 12 residues. The V gene's germline CDR1 is SGHRS and CDR2 YFSETQ. Trimming cost V 4 bases and J 8 bases, with 9 bases left between them.